The T cell receptor (beta chain) described here comes from a study of beta chain features in type 1 diabetes. As for the study in general: Sorted cell examination encompassed approximately 110 million cells across all samples. Study-wide results and caveats: There was a moderate but significant shortening of TCRB CDR3s in all four CD4+ subsets of Type 1 diabetes patients. Type 1 diabetes patients had VDJ junctions that carried fewer insertions and more deletions. For patients, the naive, central memory and Treg TCRB repertoires appeared more alike than for healthy donors.

In regard to this clone: Its matching antigen is unknown.

The study reverse transcribed the entire isolated RNA, so it sequenced expressed TCRB transcripts. Sequencing was performed with immunoSEQ multiplex PCR; in TCRdb, only in-frame clones are kept and a portion is missing. The sample consists of under 300,000 clones, approximately 15% of them appearing once. Over 95% purity was reached by all sorted populations. From germline, CDR1 is SQVTM and CDR2 ANQGSEA. J was trimmed by 9 bases and V by 8 bases; bases with no gene match: 27. CDR3 length equals 17 residues. The receptor's source is a man aged 25-45 years with type 1 diabetes. The V gene is TRBV29-1, the J gene TRBJ2-7; 8 bases are a match to TRBD1. The sequenced material came from naive CD4+ T cells from blood. The chain's CDR3 is CSPHGQGEGTGRRWQYF. CDR3 DNA sequence: TGCAGCCCCCATGGACAGGGAGAGGGAACTGGCCGAAGGTGGCAGTACTTC.